This entry lists 18 T cell receptor beta chains sequenced from one sample in a study of blood T cells in healthy people across ages. Through a sample-barcoded 5' primer and a J-beta primer mix, a second PCR was run for roughly 7 to 12 cycles. TCRdb redid the calling of the 5' RACE reads with MiXCR, one entry per CDR3 protein. The sample consists of roughly 680,000 distinct CDR3 sequences, more than 45% of them appearing once. Input material: blood. These receptor sequences come from a woman of 80 years or more in good health.

This clonotype has at least ten counts. The chain employs TRBV12-3 or TRBV12-4 and TRBJ1-1; a possible D gene is TRBD1 (5 bases). With 6 bases removed from V and 3 bases from J, the gap between germline ends came to 11 bases. CDR3 length: 13 residues. CDR3 DNA sequence: TGTGCCAGCAGAGACCAGGGATACACTGAAGCTTTCTTT. Encoded protein: CASRDQGYTEAFF.

This clonotype was counted at least ten times. The chain recombines TRBV28 with TRBJ2-7; perhaps TRBD1 as D (5 bases). Trimming pared 6 bases from V and 0 bases from J, leaving 24 bases between. This CDR3 has 18 residues. Germline CDR1 reads MDHEN; CDR2 reads SYDVKM. This chain's CDR3 is CASSPDGRPRASSYEQYF. In nucleotides, the CDR3 is TGTGCCAGCAGCCCCGATGGTCGACCCAGGGCAAGCTCCTACGAGCAGTACTTC.

Concerning this clonotype: A much larger clone differs from this one at a single base, so this may be a read error. The genes are TRBV28 and TRBJ2-7; no definite D call. The germline gives CDR1 MDHEN, CDR2 SYDVKM. The CDR3 covers 12 residues. V shed 5 bases and J shed 7 bases, with 12 bases lying between them. CDR3 in DNA: TGTGCCAGCAGTACAAAAGCCCATGAGCAGTACTTC. Protein product: CASSTKAHEQYF.

The gene calls are TRBV4-1 and TRBJ2-7; D possibly corresponds to TRBD1 (6 bases). Germline CDR1 is MGHRA and CDR2 is YSYEKL. The length of the CDR3 is 16 residues. V gave up 5 bases and J gave up 2 bases, with 19 bases separating them. CDR3 in amino acids: CASSDRGTRRPYEQYF. In DNA, the CDR3 is TGCGCCAGCAGCGATCGTGGGACAAGGAGGCCCTACGAGCAGTACTTC.

This clonotype occurred a few times. A much larger clone sits a single nucleotide away, making a read error possible. V gene TRBV7-9 combines with J gene TRBJ2-7, with TRBD2 as a possible D gene (5 bases). The V and J ends lost 2 bases and 7 bases respectively, with 18 bases between them. The CDR3 runs 15 residues. CDR1 and CDR2 from the germline V gene are SEHNR and FQNEAQ (reference sequence). DNA of the CDR3: TGTGCCAGCAGCTTAACGGTAGCGCGCCACAATGAGCAGTACTTC. The encoded protein is CASSLTVARHNEQYF.

The rearrangement links TRBV7-9 to TRBJ2-7; no clear D gene. The germline V and J ends were trimmed by 2 bases and 1 base, with 15 bases remaining between them. Germline CDR1 SEHNR, CDR2 FQNEAQ (reference sequence). This CDR3 is built from 16 residues. CDR3 amino acids: CASSLSPEQLSYEQYF. In nucleotides, the CDR3 is TGTGCCAGCAGCTTAAGCCCCGAACAGCTATCCTACGAGCAGTACTTC.

This clonotype was counted a single time. V is TRBV20-1 and J is TRBJ2-7; 9 bases align to TRBD1. The CDR3 consists of 13 residues. Germline CDR1 is DFQATT and CDR2 is SNEGSKA (reference sequence). The V segment lost 5 bases and the J segment 5 bases; nucleotides outside the gene matches: 7. The CDR3, as DNA: TGCAGTGCTCCGCGGACAGGGGAGGACGAGCAGTACTTC. It translates to CSAPRTGEDEQYF.

This clonotype was recorded once. A read error may explain this, as a much larger clone is one base away. The V gene is TRBV7-2, the J gene TRBJ2-1, with no clear D. V dropped 2 bases and J dropped 12 bases, with 8 bases sitting between them. Germline V gene data show CDR1 as SGHTA and CDR2 as FQGNSA. CDR3 length: 11 amino acids. The CDR3 here is CASSLFAGQFF. CDR3 nucleotide sequence: TGTGCCAGCAGCTTATTCGCTGGGCAGTTCTTC.

This clonotype has more than one count but fewer than ten. V usage is TRBV2 and J usage is TRBJ2-7, with D possibly being TRBD2 (6 bases). The CDR3 is 14 amino acids. Looked up from germline, CDR1 is SNHLY and CDR2 is FYNNEI. V was shortened by 6 bases and J by 3 bases, with 15 bases between the two germline ends. The CDR3 nucleotides read TGTGCCAGCAGCGACCGACTGACTAGCTACGAGCAGTACTTC. Translating it yields CASSDRLTSYEQYF.

The rearrangement links TRBV27 to TRBJ2-4; D might be TRBD1 (6 bases). Trimming cost V 2 bases and J 3 bases, with 17 bases left between them. The CDR3 runs to 17 residues. Germline CDR1 reads MNHEY; CDR2 reads SMNVEV (reference sequence). The CDR3 bases are TGTGCCAGCAGTTTAGGGCACAGGGAGAACCGCAAAAACATTCAGTACTTC. It specifies CASSLGHRENRKNIQYF.

The chain is built from TRBV29-1 and TRBJ1-2; 7 bases align to TRBD1. The junction had 15 bases not matched to a gene; V was cut back by 4 bases and J by 7 bases. This CDR3 contains 15 residues. Looked up from germline, CDR1 is SQVTM and CDR2 is ANQGSEA. CDR3 DNA sequence: TGCAGCGTTGCGGGGGAACAGGGGAGGTTAGGTGGCTACACCTTC. Its translation is CSVAGEQGRLGGYTF.

A few counts support this clonotype. The J gene is TRBJ2-1, the V gene TRBV20-1; D might be TRBD1 (6 bases). Germline CDR1 reads DFQATT; CDR2 reads SNEGSKA (reference sequence). There are 15 residues in the CDR3. The V and J ends lost 1 base and 7 bases respectively, with 17 bases between them. The CDR3 DNA reads TGCAGTGCTAGAGGACAGGCCGGGTCTCAGAATGAGCAGTTCTTC. Translating it yields CSARGQAGSQNEQFF.

The CDR3 protein is CSARGDLRSETQYF. CDR3 coding DNA: TGCAGTGCTAGGGGGGACCTACGCTCAGAGACCCAGTACTTC. The J gene is TRBJ2-5, the V gene TRBV20-1, with D perhaps assigned TRBD1 or TRBD2 (5 bases each). This CDR3 is built from 14 residues. Per germline, CDR1 DFQATT and CDR2 SNEGSKA (reference sequence). Trimming shortened V by 3 bases and J by 4 bases, and 15 bases separated the two germline ends.

The chain carries TRBV9 and TRBJ1-3; the D gene is possibly TRBD1 (5 bases). Germline CDR1 SGDLS, CDR2 YYNGEE. The CDR3 has 18 residues. V was clipped by 0 bases and J by 4 bases, with 20 bases between them. The CDR3 protein is CASSVDPTSTEMGNTIYF. The CDR3 region has the DNA TGTGCCAGCAGCGTAGACCCAACCTCGACAGAGATGGGAAACACCATATATTTT.

This clonotype showed up many times. The junction shows a germline mismatch at one end, possibly a read error. The chain uses TRBV5-1 and TRBJ2-2; D is possibly TRBD2 (5 bases). The CDR3 spans 14 residues. Germline CDR1 reads SGHRS; CDR2 reads YFSETQ. This chain's CDR3 is CASSLGGNTGELFF. Here the CDR3 DNA reads TGTGCCAGCAGTTTAGGAGGGAACACCGGGGAGCTGTTTTTT.

The V call is TRBV20-1, the J call TRBJ1-2; 7 bases line up with TRBD1. V dropped 3 bases and J dropped 4; count of bases not matched to a gene: 11. CDR3 length: 15 amino acids. The germline CDR1 and CDR2 sequences are DFQATT and SNEGSKA (reference sequence). The CDR3 is CSARTTGTFIYGYTF. The CDR3 DNA is TGCAGTGCTAGGACGACAGGGACTTTCATCTATGGCTACACCTTC.

This clonotype was counted at least ten times. The gene calls are TRBV7-2 and TRBJ2-1; D is uncertain. Germline V lookup: CDR1 SGHTA, CDR2 FQGNSA. The V end lost 5 bases, the J end lost 2 bases, and 16 bases lay between the germline ends. The CDR3 has 16 amino acids. CDR3 protein: CASSTQWRSAYNEQFF. Here the CDR3 DNA reads TGTGCCAGCAGCACACAATGGCGGAGCGCCTACAATGAGCAGTTCTTC.

This clonotype came up many times. This chain links TRBV7-2 with TRBJ2-3; no clear D. Trimming pared 5 bases from V and 6 bases from J, leaving 12 bases between. Germline V CDR1 and CDR2: SGHTA, FQGNSA. This CDR3 has 13 amino acids. CDR3 DNA: TGTGCCAGCAGCGTCATCCCGTTCGATACGCAGTATTTT. It encodes CASSVIPFDTQYF. The full variable domain, in which reference TRBV7-2 and TRBJ2-3 provide the parts outside the CDR3, is GAGVSQSPSNKVTEKGKDVELRCDPISGHTALYWYRQSLGQGLEFLIYFQGNSAPDKSGLPSDRFSAERTGGSVSTLTIQRTQQEDSAVYLCASSVIPFDTQYFGPGTRLTVL.